These 23 T cell receptor beta chains share one sample of origin, sequenced in a study of cytomegalovirus exposure and HLA in healthy donors. Amplification used 60 Vbeta primers and 13 Jbeta primers. This table comes from immunoSEQ multiplex PCR, and its TCRdb copy is limited to in-frame clones, with some not included. The sample shows about 200,000 clones, just over 75% of them seen only once. The sequenced sample consisted of PBMCs. These receptor sequences come from a man younger than 35 in good health and CMV-seronegative.

The genes are TRBV12-2 and TRBJ2-1; the D call TRBD2 from the table was never checked on the DNA. TRBV12-2 represents a pseudogene. CDR3 length equals 13 residues. The CDR3 region is CASRLSSYNEQFF. The CDR3 DNA reads as TGTGCAAGTCGCTTATCTTCCTACAATGAGCAGTTCTTC.

The rearrangement joins TRBV7-9 to TRBJ2-1; 8 bases are a match to TRBD1. CDR1 SEHNR and CDR2 FQNEAQ come from the germline V gene (reference sequence). The trim removed 5 bases at V and 7 bases at J, leaving 4 bases unmatched. The CDR3 is made up of 13 amino acids. The CDR3 here is CASSGQGGNEQFF. DNA for the CDR3: TGTGCCAGCAGCGGACAGGGTGGGAATGAGCAGTTCTTC.

V usage is TRBV7-8 and J usage is TRBJ2-2; possibly TRBD2 for D (5 bases). The ends were cut back, 6 bases at V and 6 bases at J, with 20 bases in the middle. The germline V gene encodes CDR1 SGHVS and CDR2 FQNEAQ. The CDR3 runs to 16 residues. In DNA form, the CDR3 reads TGTGCCAGCAGAGTTGGAGGTCTCCTAAAGTCCGGGGAGCTGTTTTTT. It codes for CASRVGGLLKSGELFF.

The chain combines TRBV5-1 with TRBJ2-1, with 8 bases aligning to TRBD2. The CDR3 extends over 15 amino acids. CDR1 and CDR2 from the germline V gene are SGHRS and YFSETQ. V was clipped by 4 bases and J by 6 bases; unmatched bases: 9. The CDR3 reads CASSRQGLDVNEQFF. The CDR3 region has the DNA TGCGCCAGCAGCAGGCAGGGACTAGACGTCAATGAGCAGTTCTTC.

The CDR3 DNA reads as TGTGCCAGCACTTTAGCGGGAGGGCCCTCCTACAATGAGCAGTTCTTC. Amino acid sequence: CASTLAGGPSYNEQFF. V usage is TRBV2 and J usage is TRBJ2-1, with 11 bases that match TRBD2. Germline V lookup: CDR1 SNHLY, CDR2 FYNNEI. The ends lost 7 bases at V and 0 bases at J; junction bases unmatched: 5. This CDR3 region has 16 residues.

Comments on this clone: One end of the junction is discordant with germline, which a read error may explain. J is TRBJ2-7 and V is TRBV5-1, with 9 nucleotides matching TRBD2. Germline V gives CDR1 SGHRS, CDR2 YFSETQ. The CDR3 is 15 amino acids. CDR3 in DNA: TGTGCCAGCAGCTTGGGGACTAGCAGCTATTACGAGCAGTACTTC. Translated, it gives CASSLGTSSYYEQYF.

The chain employs TRBV30 and TRBJ1-2; 8 nucleotides line up with TRBD1. The CDR3 runs to 11 residues. Germline V gene data show CDR1 as GTSNPN and CDR2 as SVGIG (reference sequence). Germline trimming cut 4 bases from V and 8 bases from J; bases unmatched to any gene: 3. Written as DNA, the CDR3 is TGTGCCTGGACAGGGGGCGCGGGCTACACCTTC. Its translation: CAWTGGAGYTF.

J is TRBJ2-7 and V is TRBV28; D might be TRBD2 (6 bases). The ends were cut back, 8 bases at V and 0 bases at J, with 11 bases in the middle. Germline loops: CDR1 MDHEN, CDR2 SYDVKM. The CDR3 consists of 13 residues. The CDR3 spells CASGGTASYEQYF. The CDR3 DNA sequence: TGTGCCAGCGGGGGGACCGCCTCCTACGAGCAGTACTTC.

The chain has TRBV5-1 and TRBJ2-7; D is unclear. Germline CDR1 SGHRS, CDR2 YFSETQ. This CDR3 is 16 amino acids long. The V gene lost 5 bases and the J gene lost 0 bases, with 18 bases spanning the gap. The DNA of the CDR3 is TGCGCCAGCAGGCCTGAGTTTACTGGTTTCTCCTACGAGCAGTACTTC. Protein sequence: CASRPEFTGFSYEQYF.

This clone has only a few counts. CDR3 in DNA: TGTGCCAGCAGGATAGGAACAGGGGGCGCACGAACAGATACGCAGTATTTT. Protein product: CASRIGTGGARTDTQYF. V usage is TRBV5-4 and J usage is TRBJ2-3; TRBD1 agrees at 9 bases. With V trimmed by 5 bases and J by 3 bases, 13 bases remained unmatched. This CDR3 region has 17 residues. CDR1 is SGHNT, CDR2 YYREEE, per germline (reference sequence).

The chain has TRBV7-3 and TRBJ1-1, with D unresolved. The V end lost 4 bases, the J end lost 2 bases, and 8 bases lay between the germline ends. Germline assignment: CDR1 SGHTA and CDR2 FQGTGA. The CDR3 extends over 13 amino acids. The CDR3 bases are TGTGCCAGCAGCTCCAGATACAACACTGAAGCTTTCTTT. Translated, it gives CASSSRYNTEAFF.

The chain recombines TRBV2 with TRBJ2-7; a weak D match, TRBD1 (6 bases). Germline V CDR1 and CDR2: SNHLY, FYNNEI. The CDR3 has 13 residues. Trimming took off 5 bases at V and 7 bases at J, with 15 bases between the two ends. CDR3 bases: TGTGCCAGCAGTAAGACAGGTAGTCTAGAGCAGTACTTC. As protein: CASSKTGSLEQYF.

This clone was detected only a few times. The V and J genes are TRBV27 and TRBJ1-5, with D possibly matching TRBD1 (5 bases). Germline V gene lookup returns CDR1 MNHEY and CDR2 SMNVEV (reference sequence). This CDR3 is built from 17 residues. Trimming removed 5 bases from V and 0 bases from J, with 17 bases in between. The CDR3 bases are TGTGCCAGCAGTACCTCAGACAGAAAAAATAGCAATCAGCCCCAGCATTTT. Translating it yields CASSTSDRKNSNQPQHF.

The CDR3 loop reads CASSLQGASNQPQHF. DNA for the CDR3: TGTGCCAGCAGTTTACAGGGGGCAAGCAATCAGCCCCAGCATTTT. V and J are TRBV27 and TRBJ1-5; 8 positions agree with TRBD1. This CDR3 spans 15 amino acids. After removal of 2 bases from V and 1 base from J, the junction contained 1 base not matched to a gene. CDR1 and CDR2 (germline): MNHEY, SMNVEV (reference sequence).

The chain is built from TRBV11-2 and TRBJ1-1, with 7 bases identical to TRBD1. The CDR3 extends over 15 amino acids. V lost 4 bases and J lost 8; bases outside the gene matches: 13. Germline V gene sequence: CDR1 SGHAT, CDR2 FQNNGV. CDR3 loop: CASSYRGRRTDEAFF. Here the CDR3 DNA reads TGTGCCAGCAGCTACAGGGGTCGTAGGACGGACGAAGCTTTCTTT.

This sequence joins TRBV10-3 and TRBJ1-1; TRBD1 matches 7 bases. CDR3 length: 15 residues. CDR1 and CDR2 (germline): ENHRY, SYGVKD. The ends lost 3 bases at V and 3 bases at J; junction bases unmatched: 7. CDR3 bases: TGTGCCATCAGTGAAAGCAGGGGGGTTGACACTGAAGCTTTCTTT. The encoded protein is CAISESRGVDTEAFF.

This clone showed up just once. This rearrangement joins TRBV5-1 to TRBJ1-2; tentative D call: TRBD1 (5 bases). Germline V lookup: CDR1 SGHRS, CDR2 YFSETQ. Trimming took off 0 bases at V and 6 bases at J, with 9 bases between the two ends. This CDR3 spans 13 amino acids. The CDR3 loop reads CASSLGGSDGYTF. CDR3 DNA: TGCGCCAGCAGCTTGGGGGGCTCCGATGGCTACACCTTC.

The rearrangement links TRBV27 to TRBJ2-5, with D possibly matching TRBD1 (6 bases). CDR3 length: 13 amino acids. Looked up from germline, CDR1 is MNHEY and CDR2 is SMNVEV (reference sequence). Trimming left V 0 bases short and J 5 bases short, with 7 bases between. CDR3 region: CASSLSRGETQYF. The CDR3 DNA reads TGTGCCAGCAGTTTATCGAGGGGGGAGACCCAGTACTTC.

The rearrangement joins TRBV7-9 to TRBJ2-2, with a tentative D call TRBD1 (6 bases). V was cut by 1 base and J by 2 bases, with 11 bases left in between. The germline CDR1 and CDR2 sequences are SEHNR and FQNEAQ (reference sequence). The CDR3 is 16 residues long. CDR3 sequence reads: CASSLGSGVNTGELFF. The CDR3 nucleotides are TGTGCCAGCAGCTTAGGTTCAGGGGTAAACACCGGGGAGCTGTTTTTT. Combining the CDR3 with reference TRBV7-9 and TRBJ2-2 gives the whole variable domain DTGVSQNPRHKITKRGQNVTFRCDPISEHNRLYWYRQTLGQGPEFLTYFQNEAQLEKSRLLSDRFSAERPKGSFSTLEIQRTEQGDSAMYLCASSLGSGVNTGELFFGEGSRLTVL.

The gene calls are TRBV2 and TRBJ1-1, with D tentatively TRBD1 (6 bases). The V gene lost 6 bases and the J gene lost 1 base, with 15 bases spanning the gap. The CDR3 runs 15 residues. Germline V gene sequence: CDR1 SNHLY, CDR2 FYNNEI. CDR3 protein: CASRGPGGANTEAFF. The CDR3 region has the DNA TGTGCCAGCAGAGGACCGGGGGGGGCGAACACTGAAGCTTTCTTT.

This clone was picked up a small number of times. The rearrangement uses TRBV19 and TRBJ2-3; 13 nucleotides line up with TRBD2. The V gene's germline CDR1 is LNHDA and CDR2 SQIVND (reference sequence). V shed 4 bases and J 5 bases; nucleotides not matched to a gene: 6. The CDR3 is made up of 16 amino acids. The CDR3 region has the DNA TGTGCCAGTAGTACTCGGACTAGCGGGAGTGTAGATACGCAGTATTTT. Protein product: CASSTRTSGSVDTQYF.

The rearrangement joins TRBV9 to TRBJ1-1, with D unresolved. CDR3 length equals 15 residues. V lost 0 bases to trimming and J lost 5 bases, with 14 bases between them. Germline values: CDR1 SGDLS, CDR2 YYNGEE. The CDR3 loop is CASSVVPAGGTEAFF. The CDR3 DNA reads TGTGCCAGCAGCGTAGTCCCGGCAGGAGGAACTGAAGCTTTCTTT.

CDR3 sequence reads: CASSPWDRGVRGYTF. The CDR3 DNA sequence: TGTGCCAGCAGTCCATGGGACAGGGGGGTGCGTGGCTACACCTTC. The V gene is TRBV27, the J gene TRBJ1-2; 11 bases align to TRBD1. The CDR3 spans 15 residues. Trimming took 5 bases from V and 7 from J; bases not matched to a gene: 9. Per the germline V gene, CDR1 is MNHEY and CDR2 is SMNVEV (reference sequence).